This T cell receptor (beta chain) was sequenced during a study of cytomegalovirus exposure and HLA in healthy donors. Points from the study as a whole: Accounts indicate the classifier identified cytomegalovirus status with strong specificity and sensitivity. V- and J-gene trimming of TCR beta was linked (in a later analysis) to a missense DCLRE1C variant.

As concerns this clone: Its antigen is not identified.

The CDR3 is 14 amino acids. The V segment lost 7 bases and the J segment 2 bases; nucleotides outside the gene matches: 7. CDR1 is SQVTM and CDR2 is ANQGSEA in the germline V gene. 13 Jbeta primers and 60 Vbeta primers were used for the PCR. Here immunoSEQ multiplex PCR was the method, and the copy in TCRdb shows in-frame clones only, minus some. The data show approximately 150,000 clones, around 75% seen once. This rearrangement joins TRBV29-1 to TRBJ2-1; 8 bases map to TRBD2. Sample: PBMCs. The sequence was obtained from a young man in good health and CMV-seropositive. The CDR3 here is CSAGGGAAYNEQFF. In nucleotides, the CDR3 is TGCAGCGCCGGGGGGGGAGCCGCCTACAATGAGCAGTTCTTC.